This T cell receptor beta chain is from a study of blood T cells in healthy people across ages. Trimming removed 1 base from V and 3 bases from J; junction bases left unmatched: 0. Germline V gene sequence: CDR1 LNHNV, CDR2 YYDKDF (reference sequence). The CDR3 loop spans 15 amino acids. The table lists this clonotype with many counts. Its target is not known. With a J-beta primer mix and a sample-barcoded 5' primer, a second PCR ran about 7 to 12 cycles. TCRdb used MiXCR to reprocess the 5' RACE reads, holding one entry per CDR3 protein. The table includes approximately 960,000 distinct CDR3 sequences, under 35% detected once. Whole-study findings and limits: In long-lived donors, naive CD4+ cell counts and diversity exceeded those of aged donors. Because donor CMV status was unknown, expanded clonotype changes were possibly confounded. Naive T cell percentage by flow cytometry tracked strongly with beta diversity.

A minimum of 5.5 micrograms of total RNA was extracted per sample. These data are also associated with another study on T cells of mothers and their children.

Sample: blood. The clonotype originates from a woman in her forties in good health. The chain joins TRBV15 to TRBJ2-1, with 10 bases matching TRBD2. CDR3 nucleotide sequence: TGTGCCACCAGCAGAGGGACTAGCGGCTACAATGAGCAGTTCTTC. This translates into CATSRGTSGYNEQFF.